Here is one TCR beta chain with its context. Different DNA sequences within this sample yield the same CDR3. This entry is derived from a study of blood T cell repertoires in COVID-19. Across the whole study: Spain, Italy and the United States supplied samples that represented acute and convalescent COVID-19. Sources were T cells, B-cell-depleted T cells, or PBMCs; the material itself was cDNA or gDNA.

Participants had their cohort set by participant-reported clinical history. The CDR3 covers 14 residues. Per the germline V gene, CDR1 is KGHSH and CDR2 is LQKENI. With 3 bases removed from V and 1 base from J, the gap between germline ends came to 9 bases. The table came from immunoSEQ multiplex PCR; TCRdb's copy has only in-frame clones and leaves some out. The sample shows some 270,000 clones, over 80% of them seen only once. The gene calls are TRBV18 and TRBJ1-1; D perhaps matches TRBD1 (6 bases). Sequenced material: PBMCs or T cells enriched from blood (not recorded which). This receptor was obtained from a woman aged 35 to 49 who had been exposed to COVID-19. CDR3 in DNA: TGTGCCAGCTCACCTAAGGGACAGAACACTGAAGCTTTCTTT. This translates into CASSPKGQNTEAFF.